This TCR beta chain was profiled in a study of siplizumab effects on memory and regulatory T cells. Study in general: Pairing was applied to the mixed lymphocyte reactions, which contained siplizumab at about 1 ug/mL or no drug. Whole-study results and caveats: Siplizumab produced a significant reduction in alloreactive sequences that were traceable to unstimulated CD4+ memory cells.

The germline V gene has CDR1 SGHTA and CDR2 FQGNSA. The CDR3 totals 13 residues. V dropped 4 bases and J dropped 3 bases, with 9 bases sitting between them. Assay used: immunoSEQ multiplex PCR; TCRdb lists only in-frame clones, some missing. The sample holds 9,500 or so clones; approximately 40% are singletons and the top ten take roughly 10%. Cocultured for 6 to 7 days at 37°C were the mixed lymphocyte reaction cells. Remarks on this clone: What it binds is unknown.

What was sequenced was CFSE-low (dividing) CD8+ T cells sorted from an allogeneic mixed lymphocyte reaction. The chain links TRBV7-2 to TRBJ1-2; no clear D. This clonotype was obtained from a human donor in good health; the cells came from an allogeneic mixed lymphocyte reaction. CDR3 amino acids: CASSSTPDYGYTF. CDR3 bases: TGTGCCAGCAGCTCTACTCCTGACTATGGCTACACCTTC.